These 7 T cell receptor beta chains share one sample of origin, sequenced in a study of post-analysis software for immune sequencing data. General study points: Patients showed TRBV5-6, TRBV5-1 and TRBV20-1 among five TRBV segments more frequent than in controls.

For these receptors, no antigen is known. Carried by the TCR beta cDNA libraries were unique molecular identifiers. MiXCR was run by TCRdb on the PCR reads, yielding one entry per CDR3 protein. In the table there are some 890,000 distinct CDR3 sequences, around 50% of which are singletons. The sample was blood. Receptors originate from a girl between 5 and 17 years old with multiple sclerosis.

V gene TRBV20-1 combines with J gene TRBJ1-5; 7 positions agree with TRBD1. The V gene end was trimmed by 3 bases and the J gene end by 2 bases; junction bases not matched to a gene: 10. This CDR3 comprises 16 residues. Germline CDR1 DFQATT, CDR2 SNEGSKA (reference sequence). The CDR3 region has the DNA TGCAGTGCTAGCCTGAGGGGGCCCGAGGGCAATCAGCCCCAGCATTTT. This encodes CSASLRGPEGNQPQHF.

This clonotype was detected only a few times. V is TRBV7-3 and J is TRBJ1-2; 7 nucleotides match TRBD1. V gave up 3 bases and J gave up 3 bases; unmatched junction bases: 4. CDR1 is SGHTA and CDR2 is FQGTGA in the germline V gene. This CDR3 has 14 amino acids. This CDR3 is CASSFGTADYGYTF. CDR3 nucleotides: TGTGCCAGCAGCTTCGGGACAGCCGACTATGGCTACACCTTC.

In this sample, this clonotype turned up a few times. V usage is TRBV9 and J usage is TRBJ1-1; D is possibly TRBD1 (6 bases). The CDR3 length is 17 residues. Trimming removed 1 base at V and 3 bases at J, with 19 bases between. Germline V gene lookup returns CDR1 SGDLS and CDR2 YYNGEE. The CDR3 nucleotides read TGTGCCAGCAGCGTATCGATTTTTGACAAGGGGGACACTGAAGCTTTCTTT. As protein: CASSVSIFDKGDTEAFF.

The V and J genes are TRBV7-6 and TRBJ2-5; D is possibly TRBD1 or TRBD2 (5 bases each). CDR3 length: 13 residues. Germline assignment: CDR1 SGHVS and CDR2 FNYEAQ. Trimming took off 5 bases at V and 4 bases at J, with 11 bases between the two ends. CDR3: CASSMGPGETQYF. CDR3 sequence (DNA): TGTGCCAGCAGCATGGGACCGGGAGAGACCCAGTACTTC.

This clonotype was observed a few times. The CDR3 DNA follows: TGTGCCAGCAGGACGGACAGGGGGCAAGAGACCCAGTACTTC. It is translated as CASRTDRGQETQYF. The gene calls are TRBV2 and TRBJ2-5, with 10 bases identical to TRBD1. This CDR3 comprises 14 residues. Germline V gene lookup returns CDR1 SNHLY and CDR2 FYNNEI. V lost 6 bases to trimming and J lost 2 bases; unmatched junction nucleotides: 3.

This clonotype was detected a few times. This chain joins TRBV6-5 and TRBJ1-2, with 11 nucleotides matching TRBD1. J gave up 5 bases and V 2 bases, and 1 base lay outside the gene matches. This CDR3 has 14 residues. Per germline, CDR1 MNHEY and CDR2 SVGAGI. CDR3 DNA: TGTGCCAGCAGTTACCGGGACAGGGGGTATGGCTACACCTTC. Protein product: CASSYRDRGYGYTF.

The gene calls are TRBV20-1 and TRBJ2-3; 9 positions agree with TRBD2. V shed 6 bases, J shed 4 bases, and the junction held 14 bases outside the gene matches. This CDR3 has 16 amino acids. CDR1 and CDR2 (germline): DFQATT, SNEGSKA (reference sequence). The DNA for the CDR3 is TGCAGTGCCGGGGGGACTAGCCCCTTTAGCGCAGATACGCAGTATTTT. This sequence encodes CSAGGTSPFSADTQYF.